This T cell receptor (beta chain) emerged from a study of shared clonotypes between healthy human individuals. Study at large: Three plates were used per donor for CD4 naive, three for CD4 memory, two for CD8 naive and one for CD8 memory.

This CDR3 is built from 15 residues. Germline V CDR1 and CDR2: SGHAT, FQNNGV. The V gene end was trimmed by 2 bases and the J gene end by 4 bases; junction bases not matched to a gene: 6. Produced via immunoSEQ multiplex PCR; TCRdb's table is partial and in-frame only. The sample has some 2,000,000 clones, about 95% seen once; the top ten hold around 1.1%. CD45RO-negative CD8 cells positively selected for CCR7 made up the naive population, which excluded terminally differentiated effector memory CD45RA+ cells. Specimen: naive CD8+ T cells sorted from blood. This sequence joins TRBV11-2 and TRBJ2-5; 8 nucleotides agree with TRBD2. This receptor was identified in a young man in good health. The CDR3 DNA is TGTGCCAGCAGCTTATTTACGGCGGGGGGAGAGACCCAGTACTTC. Its translation is CASSLFTAGGETQYF.